This TCR beta chain was recorded in a study of control samples from healthy donors and cancer patients. This CDR3 has 12 residues. The ends were cut back, 5 bases at V and 7 bases at J, with 11 bases in the middle. The V gene's germline CDR1 is SGHTA and CDR2 FQGTGA. Clones were sequenced by immunoSEQ multiplex PCR, and TCRdb holds only the in-frame ones, with some missing. The sample contains fewer than 200,000 clones, 85% to 95% of which appear only once. This chain uses TRBV7-3 with TRBJ1-2; D is perhaps TRBD1 (5 bases). The receptor's source is a woman between 55 and 75 years old in good health. Material for sequencing was blood. In DNA, the CDR3 is TGTGCCAGCAGCCCGGGGGGGGGTGGCTACACCTTC. Translating gives CASSPGGGGYTF.